These 17 T cell receptor beta chains share one sample of origin, sequenced in a study of tumor and adjacent non-tumor tissue in lung cancer. The template was RNA from unsorted bulk tissue. Distant lung tissue was collected more than 3 cm away from the tumor edge. The library came from three nested PCR rounds adapted from ARM-PCR protocols. TCRdb recomputed calls from the multiplex PCR reads with MiXCR, one row per CDR3 protein. The data hold 60,000 or so distinct CDR3 sequences, with about 55% observed a single time. The sequenced sample consisted of distant non-tumor lung tissue. The receptor set was obtained from a man in his 70s with non-small cell lung cancer.

This clonotype showed up just a few times. A read error may explain this, as a much larger clone is one base away. V and J are TRBV6-1 and TRBJ2-1, with no clear D. This CDR3 has 11 residues. V lost 9 bases and J lost 5, with 8 bases in between. Germline loops: CDR1 MNHNS, CDR2 SASEGT. The CDR3 DNA reads as TGTGCCAGTTTCGAACACAATGAGCAGTTCTTC. It is translated as CASFEHNEQFF.

As concerns this clonotype: A much larger clone lies one base from this, so it may be a read error. J is TRBJ2-7 and V is TRBV5-6; 8 positions match TRBD2. Germline assignment: CDR1 SGHDT and CDR2 YYEEEE. CDR3 size: 13 residues. CDR3 in DNA: TGTACCAGCAGCTTTACTAGCGGCTACGAGCAGTACTTC. It translates to CTSSFTSGYEQYF.

This clonotype was detected only once. A single base separates this from a much larger clone, so it may be a read error. This chain uses TRBV5-6 with TRBJ2-5; either TRBD1 or TRBD2 may supply D (5 bases each). The V gene lost 7 bases and the J gene lost 2 bases, with 12 bases spanning the gap. Per the germline V gene, CDR1 is SGHDT and CDR2 is YYEEEE. The CDR3 length is 13 residues. The CDR3 is CASGVGRQETQYF. CDR3 nucleotide sequence: TGTGCCAGCGGCGTGGGACGGCAAGAGACCCAGTACTTC.

As for this clonotype: An end of the junction does not agree with germline; a read error may underlie this. The chain has TRBV29-1 and TRBJ2-6, with 7 bases lining up with TRBD2. The germline V gene encodes CDR1 SQVTM and CDR2 ANQGSEA. This CDR3 is 16 amino acids long. The CDR3 is CSAGDWGFSVANVLTF. CDR3 DNA: TGCAGTGCGGGGGACTGGGGGTTCTCTGTGGCCAACGTCCTGACTTTC.

As to this clonotype: A read error may explain this, as a much larger clone is one base away. The CDR3 sequence: CASSLWEQALYEQYF. The CDR3 DNA reads TGTGCCAGCAGCTTATGGGAACAGGCCCTCTACGAGCAGTACTTC. The J gene is TRBJ2-7, the V gene TRBV7-8; tentatively, D is TRBD1 (5 bases). Germline assignment: CDR1 SGHVS and CDR2 FQNEAQ. This CDR3 comprises 15 residues. The ends were cut back, 2 bases at V and 3 bases at J, with 14 bases in the middle.

There are many counts of this clonotype. CDR3 loop: CSVAAGMNTGELFF. Written as DNA, the CDR3 is TGCAGCGTTGCGGCGGGTATGAACACCGGGGAGCTGTTTTTT. This rearrangement joins TRBV29-1 to TRBJ2-2, with D tentatively TRBD2 (5 bases). The CDR3 is made up of 14 amino acids. Germline values: CDR1 SQVTM, CDR2 ANQGSEA. Between the trimmed V and J ends, which lost 4 bases and 1 base, there was a span of 10 bases.

The rearrangement links TRBV11-2 to TRBJ2-7; D remains ambiguous. The germline V gene has CDR1 SGHAT and CDR2 FQNNGV. The CDR3 length is 13 residues. Deletions cut 0 bases from V and 10 bases from J, with 13 bases between. CDR3 nucleotides: TGTGCCAGCAGCTTAGAAGACGGGCTCGAACAGTACTTC. Protein product: CASSLEDGLEQYF.

This chain links TRBV5-1 with TRBJ2-3; 8 bases align to TRBD1. Germline trimming cut 4 bases from V and 4 bases from J; bases unmatched to any gene: 11. Per the germline V gene, CDR1 is SGHRS and CDR2 is YFSETQ. The CDR3 consists of 16 residues. This chain's CDR3 is CASSLIGGQVPDTQYF. CDR3 in DNA: TGCGCCAGCAGCCTAATAGGGGGACAGGTTCCAGATACGCAGTATTTT.

In its sample, this clonotype was seen a few times. At one end, the junction sequence differs from germline, possibly due to a read error. This chain uses TRBV7-9 with TRBJ2-3; 7 nucleotides line up with TRBD2. This CDR3 is 14 amino acids long. Germline CDR1 is SEHNR and CDR2 is FQNEAQ (reference sequence). CDR3 DNA: TGTGCCGGCAGCCACCTAGCGGGCACAGATACGCAGTATTTT. It translates to CAGSHLAGTDTQYF. Based on the CDR3 plus reference TRBV7-9 and TRBJ2-3, the full variable domain is DTGVSQNPRHKITKRGQNVTFRCDPISEHNRLYWYRQTLGQGPEFLTYFQNEAQLEKSRLLSDRFSAERPKGSFSTLEIQRTEQGDSAMYLCAGSHLAGTDTQYFGPGTRLTVL.

A remark on this clonotype: An end of the junction differs from the germline gene, which may be a read error. This chain links TRBV11-2 with TRBJ1-1; TRBD1 might be the D (6 bases). From germline, CDR1 is SGHAT and CDR2 FQNNGV. CDR3 length equals 14 residues. The CDR3 is CASNKTQGGTEAFF. Here the CDR3 DNA reads TGCGCCAGCAACAAGACCCAAGGGGGAACTGAAGCTTTCTTT.

On this clonotype itself: The conserved phenylalanine or tryptophan normally closing the CDR3 is absent here, so this likely arose from a read error. V usage is TRBV12-3 or TRBV12-4 and J usage is TRBJ1-6, with D possibly TRBD1 on 5 matching bases. The CDR3 is 16 amino acids. Trimming removed 3 bases at V and 6 bases at J, with 15 bases between. CDR3 sequence (DNA): TGTGCCAGCAGTTTTGGATGGGGCAGGACTAATTCACCCCTCCACTTA. This encodes CASSFGWGRTNSPLHL.

This clonotype was observed many times. The rearrangement joins TRBV11-2 to TRBJ2-1, with 7 bases matching TRBD1. Germline CDR1 reads SGHAT; CDR2 reads FQNNGV. This CDR3 region has 15 residues. Trimming cost V 5 bases and J 8 bases; bases outside gene matches: 12. CDR3: CASSQNRGPFDEQFF. CDR3 in DNA: TGTGCCAGCAGCCAAAACAGGGGACCGTTCGATGAGCAGTTCTTC.

The chain has TRBV9 and TRBJ2-1; 12 nucleotides match TRBD2. The CDR3 consists of 15 residues. V lost 4 bases, J lost 12 bases, and 11 bases stayed unmatched. Germline V gene data show CDR1 as SGDLS and CDR2 as YYNGEE. CDR3 sequence: CASSPLTSGGIAQFF. CDR3 in DNA: TGTGCCAGCAGCCCCTTGACTAGCGGGGGAATCGCGCAGTTCTTC.

Many counts were recorded for this clonotype. The chain links TRBV10-3 to TRBJ2-2; 8 nucleotides agree with TRBD1. The CDR3 has 14 residues. Germline values: CDR1 ENHRY, CDR2 SYGVKD. Unmatched junction bases numbered 8, after V lost 8 bases and J lost 6 bases. This CDR3 reads CAIAQGATAGELFF. The CDR3 DNA is TGTGCCATCGCGCAGGGGGCTACAGCCGGGGAGCTGTTTTTT.

This clonotype has a count of ten or more. This chain joins TRBV5-6 and TRBJ1-5; no reliable D call. In germline, CDR1 is SGHDT, CDR2 YYEEEE. The CDR3 runs 14 residues. V shed 0 bases and J shed 3 bases, with 7 bases lying between them. In nucleotides, the CDR3 is TGTGCCAGCAGCTTGGTGGCAGACAATCAGCCCCAGCATTTT. Translating gives CASSLVADNQPQHF. Looking up the rest from reference TRBV5-6 and TRBJ1-5 gives the full variable domain: DAGVTQSPTHLIKTRGQQVTLRCSPKSGHDTVSWYQQALGQGPQFIFQYYEEEERQRGNFPDRFSGHQFPNYSSELNVNALLLGDSALYLCASSLVADNQPQHFGDGTRLSIL.

Regarding this clonotype: An end of the junction does not agree with germline; a read error may underlie this. The chain employs TRBV28 and TRBJ2-1; either TRBD1 or TRBD2 may supply D (5 bases each). This CDR3 has 12 amino acids. Germline V CDR1 and CDR2: MDHEN, SYDVKM. CDR3 bases: TGTGCCAGCAGTTTTATGGGGGATGACCAGTTATTC. Protein product: CASSFMGDDQLF. The full variable domain, rest sourced from reference TRBV28 and TRBJ2-1, is DVKVTQSSRYLVKRTGEKVFLECVQDMDHENMFWYRQDPGLGLRLIYFSYDVKMKEKGDIPEGYSVSREKKERFSLILESASTNQTSMYLCASSFMGDDQLFGPGTRLTVL.

The chain recombines TRBV7-3 with TRBJ2-5, with D possibly TRBD2 on 7 matching bases. This CDR3 region has 15 residues. V shed 5 bases and J shed 1 base, with 14 bases lying between them. Germline CDR1 and CDR2: SGHTA and FQGTGA. The CDR3 loop reads CASSQTGGAQETQYF. CDR3 DNA: TGTGCCAGCAGCCAAACGGGGGGCGCCCAAGAGACCCAGTACTTC.